These 21 T cell receptor beta chains were sequenced from one sample in a study of Graves' ophthalmopathy and Graves' hyperthyroidism. Amplifying from RNA transcripts, the study obtained TCR beta CDR3 regions. First-round RT-PCR used HTBI primers; second-round multiplex PCR followed. TCRdb redid the calling of the multiplex PCR reads with MiXCR, one entry per CDR3 protein. The sample holds some 390,000 distinct CDR3 sequences, around 16% seen once. Specimen: peripheral blood. These TCRs come from a young woman with Graves' ophthalmopathy.

This clonotype showed up many times. The chain carries TRBV11-2 and TRBJ2-7; no clear D gene. Germline V gives CDR1 SGHAT, CDR2 FQNNGV. The CDR3 contains 12 residues. The V and J ends lost 1 base and 5 bases respectively, with 6 bases between them. CDR3 sequence (DNA): TGTGCCAGCAGCTTAGGACTGAACGAGCAGTACTTC. Protein sequence: CASSLGLNEQYF.

This clonotype was seen only once. The chain has TRBV15 and TRBJ1-1, with unresolved D. The V gene lost 10 bases and the J gene lost 1 base, with 10 bases spanning the gap. Germline V CDR1 and CDR2: LNHNV, YYDKDF (reference sequence). The CDR3 is 12 amino acids. The DNA of the CDR3 is TGTGCCAGCACCCACCAGAACACTGAAGCTTTCTTT. It encodes CASTHQNTEAFF. Complete variable domain (other parts from reference TRBV15 and TRBJ1-1): DAMVIQNPRYQVTQFGKPVTLSCSQTLNHNVMYWYQQKSSQAPKLLFHYYDKDFNNEADTPDNFQSRRPNTSFCFLDIRSPGLGDTAMYLCASTHQNTEAFFGQGTRLTVV.

This clonotype was seen at least ten times. The V gene is TRBV28, the J gene TRBJ2-5, with 10 bases aligning to TRBD2. From germline, CDR1 is MDHEN and CDR2 SYDVKM. V shed 2 bases and J 9 bases; nucleotides not matched to a gene: 6. This CDR3 has 14 residues. Here the CDR3 DNA reads TGTGCCAGCAGTTTAGGACTAGCGGAGGGGTCCCAGTACTTC. Its protein is CASSLGLAEGSQYF.

This clonotype was detected many times. The rearrangement uses TRBV28 and TRBJ2-7, with no clear D. This CDR3 has 10 amino acids. The germline gives CDR1 MDHEN, CDR2 SYDVKM. Trimming removed 5 bases from V and 5 bases from J, with 4 bases in between. The CDR3 DNA reads TGTGCCAGCAGTACAAACGAGCAGTACTTC. Its translation: CASSTNEQYF.

This clonotype was seen just once. V usage is TRBV6-1 and J usage is TRBJ2-7; 11 bases are a match to TRBD1. Germline loops: CDR1 MNHNS, CDR2 SASEGT. The CDR3 covers 15 residues. J gave up 3 bases and V 7 bases, and 8 bases lay outside the gene matches. As DNA, the CDR3 is TGTGCCAGCAAACCGGGACAGGGGGTAGGCTACGAGCAGTACTTC. This gives the protein CASKPGQGVGYEQYF.

The chain recombines TRBV27 with TRBJ2-2; 7 bases are a match to TRBD1. With V trimmed by 5 bases and J by 4 bases, 10 bases remained unmatched. This CDR3 is 16 amino acids long. Germline-derived CDR1 and CDR2 are MNHEY and SMNVEV (reference sequence). The CDR3 sequence is CASSVRQGTSTGELFF. CDR3 in DNA: TGTGCCAGCAGTGTCCGACAGGGTACGAGCACCGGGGAGCTGTTTTTT.

This clonotype was found many times. The conserved closing phenylalanine or tryptophan is absent in this CDR3, likely reflecting a read error. The CDR3 region is CASSKNSRETQYL. CDR3 nucleotides: TGTGCCAGCAGTAAAAACAGCAGAGAGACCCAGTACCTC. J is TRBJ2-5 and V is TRBV12-3 or TRBV12-4, with no clear D. V dropped 5 bases and J dropped 4 bases, with 11 bases sitting between them. CDR3 length: 13 residues.

This clonotype came up many times. The chain joins TRBV12-3 or TRBV12-4 to TRBJ2-7; no definite D call. CDR3 length: 14 amino acids. V dropped 1 base and J dropped 1 base, with 8 bases sitting between them. As DNA, the CDR3 is TGTGCCAGCAGTTTAGGCAGGTATTCCTACGAGCAGTACTTC. Amino acid sequence: CASSLGRYSYEQYF.

This clonotype was recorded many times. A read error may account for a junction end that differs from germline. J is TRBJ2-2 and V is TRBV20-1, with 12 bases lining up with TRBD2. The CDR3 is made up of 14 amino acids. In germline, CDR1 is DFQATT, CDR2 SNEGSKA (reference sequence). CDR3 bases: TGCAGCGCTAGCGGGGGGGCCTGGATCGGGGAGCTGTTTTTT. Protein product: CSASGGAWIGELFF.

Many counts were recorded for this clonotype. This rearrangement joins TRBV12-3 or TRBV12-4 to TRBJ2-5; the match to TRBD2 covers 7 bases. The CDR3 runs to 14 residues. V was clipped by 4 bases and J by 2 bases; unmatched bases: 4. For the CDR3, the DNA is TGTGCCAGCAGTTCACTAGCGCCGCAAGAGACCCAGTACTTC. It translates to CASSSLAPQETQYF.

This clonotype was seen repeatedly, ten times or more. The chain recombines TRBV20-1 with TRBJ2-7; TRBD1 aligns across 8 bases. Unmatched junction bases numbered 7, after V lost 5 bases and J lost 7 bases. The CDR3 is made up of 12 amino acids. Germline assignment: CDR1 DFQATT and CDR2 SNEGSKA (reference sequence). CDR3 in DNA: TGCAGTGCTGGAAGACAGGGGTATGAGCAGTACTTC. Protein: CSAGRQGYEQYF.

The chain links TRBV6-2 or TRBV6-3 to TRBJ2-5; TRBD2 matches 10 bases. The CDR3 contains 15 residues. Unmatched junction bases numbered 13, after V lost 6 bases and J lost 9 bases. Germline CDR1 and CDR2: MNHEY and SVGEGT. Here the CDR3 reads CASSASGRGVTPQYF. The CDR3 nucleotides read TGTGCCAGCAGCGCTAGCGGGAGAGGGGTCACGCCCCAGTACTTC.

This clonotype was seen ten or more times. Sequence at one end of the junction differs from germline and may be a read error. The chain recombines TRBV28 with TRBJ1-1; D call uncertain. The CDR3 loop spans 16 amino acids. Germline CDR1 is MDHEN and CDR2 is SYDVKM. The CDR3 loop reads CASSWDTRTGNTVAFF. The CDR3 region has the DNA TGTGCCAGCAGCTGGGATACAAGGACGGGCAACACTGTAGCTTTCTTT.

This clonotype was seen more than once but under ten times. The chain links TRBV28 to TRBJ2-7; D gene uncertain. Deletions cut 6 bases from V and 2 bases from J, with 8 bases between. The germline gives CDR1 MDHEN, CDR2 SYDVKM. The CDR3 has 12 amino acids. The CDR3 sequence: CASSGGAYEQYF. CDR3 DNA sequence: TGTGCCAGCAGCGGTGGGGCCTACGAGCAGTACTTC.

This clonotype was seen ten or more times. The gene calls are TRBV19 and TRBJ1-2, with D unclear. The CDR3 has 14 amino acids. V was clipped by 3 bases and J by 0 bases, with 8 bases between them. Per germline, CDR1 LNHDA and CDR2 SQIVND (reference sequence). CDR3: CASSINRANYGYTF. CDR3 bases: TGTGCCAGTAGTATCAACAGAGCTAACTATGGCTACACCTTC.

This clonotype showed up many times. The rearrangement uses TRBV7-8 and TRBJ1-3; D gene ambiguous. The V end was cut by 0 bases, the J end by 3 bases, with 9 bases between. Germline V gene sequence: CDR1 SGHVS, CDR2 FQNEAQ. The CDR3 covers 15 residues. The CDR3 sequence: CASSLAAGFGNTIYF. DNA of the CDR3: TGTGCCAGCAGCTTAGCAGCGGGCTTTGGAAACACCATATATTTT.

This clonotype showed up just a few times. The chain links TRBV2 to TRBJ1-6, with a weak D call TRBD1 (6 bases). The CDR3 runs 12 residues. Germline CDR1 and CDR2: SNHLY and FYNNEI. V was pared by 7 bases and J by 9 bases, with 10 bases between. The CDR3 coding sequence is TGTGCCAGCACAAACAGGGTTTCACCCCTCCACTTT. It codes for CASTNRVSPLHF.

This clonotype was picked up many times. The rearrangement uses TRBV9 and TRBJ2-6, with a tentative D call TRBD2 (5 bases). Germline loops: CDR1 SGDLS, CDR2 YYNGEE. The CDR3 spans 16 residues. The V gene lost 1 base and the J gene lost 1 base, with 9 bases spanning the gap. The CDR3 region has the DNA TGTGCCAGCAGCGTAACAGCGGTTTCTGGGGCCAACGTCCTGACTTTC. Residues: CASSVTAVSGANVLTF.

Only a few counts were recorded for this clonotype. The gene calls are TRBV10-2 and TRBJ2-2, with TRBD2 as a possible D gene (5 bases). Germline-derived CDR1 and CDR2 are WSHSY and SAAADI. This CDR3 contains 15 residues. The V and J ends lost 5 bases and 2 bases respectively, with 12 bases between them. The CDR3 is CASSSGPGNTGELFF. The CDR3 DNA is TGCGCCAGCAGTAGTGGACCGGGAAACACCGGGGAGCTGTTTTTT.

This clonotype was counted ten times or more. The gene calls are TRBV6-4 and TRBJ2-7, with D perhaps assigned TRBD1 or TRBD2 (5 bases each). The CDR3 loop spans 15 amino acids. Trimming shortened V by 7 bases and J by 3 bases, and 19 bases separated the two germline ends. From germline, CDR1 is MRHNA and CDR2 SNTAGT. The CDR3 loop reads CASIPWGSQNYEQYF. CDR3 coding DNA: TGTGCCAGCATACCATGGGGGTCGCAAAACTACGAGCAGTACTTC.

Only a few counts were recorded for this clonotype. V usage is TRBV6-1 and J usage is TRBJ2-7; 10 bases line up with TRBD1. Germline CDR1 MNHNS, CDR2 SASEGT. This CDR3 spans 15 amino acids. With V trimmed by 6 bases and J by 1 base, 6 bases remained unmatched. CDR3 DNA: TGTGCCAGCAGCCCGGGACAGGGGATTTCCTACGAGCAGTACTTC. Its translation: CASSPGQGISYEQYF.